These T cell receptor beta chains were read from a single sample in a study of human T cells and chemical hapten exposure. MiXCR was run by TCRdb on the RACE reads, yielding one entry per CDR3 protein. The repertoire has 200,000 to 300,000 distinct CDR3 sequences, about 9% of them found once; the top ten carry 2.3%. The sample consisted of whole blood, taken in connection with sensitization to the hapten diphenylcyclopropenone (DPC). The receptor set was obtained from a middle-aged woman with alopecia areata. Some clones in this sample may be carry-over from other donors' samples. Each CDR3 is given with its conserved first and last residue. Each record gives: clone size, D gene, V gene, CDR3 length, J gene, CDR3 DNA, CDR3 protein. The D gene is left open where the match is weak. Part of the rows lack a size; the others show once, few, many or a class for expanded clones.

>.|TRBD1|TRBV6-5|13|TRBJ1-2
TGTGCCAGCAGATTGGGACAGGGAGGAGGCTACACCTTC
CASRLGQGGGYTF
>once|TRBD2|TRBV19|15|TRBJ2-1
TGTGCCAGTAGTATCGCCAGCGGGAGGGGGAATGAGCAGTTCTTC
CASSIASGRGNEQFF
>few|.|TRBV10-3|14|TRBJ1-6
TGTGCCATCAGTGAGTCGATGGTTAATTCACCCCTCCACTTT
CAISESMVNSPLHF
>few|.|TRBV2|15|TRBJ2-2
TGTGCCAGCAGCCTGGTTGGAGCGAACACCGGGGAGCTGTTTTTT
CASSLVGANTGELFF
>few|.|TRBV10-3|12|TRBJ2-2
TGTGCCATCAGGGGAAACACCGGGGAGCTGTTTTTT
CAIRGNTGELFF
>few|TRBD2|TRBV6-2/TRBV6-3|15|TRBJ2-1
TGTGCCAGCAGTAGTACTAGCGGGAGGGACAATGAGCAGTTCTTC
CASSSTSGRDNEQFF
>.|.|TRBV5-4|16|TRBJ2-3
TGTGCCAGCAGCCTAGCCAGGGGAACTAGCACAGATACGCAGTATTTT
CASSLARGTSTDTQYF
>many|.|TRBV29-1|12|TRBJ2-1
TGCAGCGTTTTCGACAGGTACAATGAGCAGTTCTTC
CSVFDRYNEQFF
>many|.|TRBV5-5|12|TRBJ1-3
TGTGCCAGCATCAACTCTGGAAACACCATATATTTT
CASINSGNTIYF
>few|.|TRBV7-2|12|TRBJ1-5
TGTGCCAGCAGCTCCGACGTGGGGCCCCAGCATTTT
CASSSDVGPQHF
>.|.|TRBV6-2/TRBV6-3|13|TRBJ2-7
TGTGCCAGCAAAGCGACCGACACCTACGAGCAGTACTTC
CASKATDTYEQYF
>.|TRBD1|TRBV5-5|14|TRBJ2-7
TGTGCCAGCAGCTTAACCGGGACAGCCTACGAGCAGTACTTC
CASSLTGTAYEQYF
>.|.|TRBV29-1|13|TRBJ1-1
TGCAGCGTTTGTCAGGGAAGGAACACTGAAGCTTTCTTT
CSVCQGRNTEAFF
>few|.|TRBV24-1|15|TRBJ2-2
TGTGCCACCAGTGATCTCAGACAGGACACCGGGGAGCTGTTTTTT
CATSDLRQDTGELFF
>few|.|TRBV10-3|14|TRBJ2-1
TGTGCCATCCGCTCTGGGACGGCCTACAATGAGCAGTTCTTC
CAIRSGTAYNEQFF
>few|TRBD1|TRBV4-2|21|TRBJ1-1
TGTGCCAGCAGCCAAGATATTAGGGTGGACAGGTACGACAACATGAACACTGAAGCTTTCTTT
CASSQDIRVDRYDNMNTEAFF
>many|TRBD2|TRBV7-2|16|TRBJ2-5
TGTGCCAGCAGCTTAGGGGGACTAGCGGGATTTGAGACCCAGTACTTC
CASSLGGLAGFETQYF
>few|TRBD1|TRBV9|15|TRBJ2-7
TGTGCCAGCAGCGTATATGGGGACAGTCCCTACGAGCAGTACTTC
CASSVYGDSPYEQYF
>few|.|TRBV12-3/TRBV12-4|17|TRBJ1-1
TGTGCCAGCAGTTTCTGGGGGTTAGTCGACATGAACACTGAAGCTTTCTTT
CASSFWGLVDMNTEAFF
>few|TRBD1|TRBV28|17|TRBJ1-5
TGTGCCAGCAGTTCGCCATCGACAGGGTATAGCAATCAGCCCCAGCATTTT
CASSSPSTGYSNQPQHF
>many|.|TRBV5-4|13|TRBJ2-5
TGTGCCAGCAGGGTTCCTCCGGGAGAGACCCAGTACTTC
CASRVPPGETQYF
>.|TRBD2|TRBV9|16|TRBJ2-7
TGTGCCAGCAGCGTAAGGAGTGGGGGGGACTCCTACGAGCAGTACTTC
CASSVRSGGDSYEQYF
>.|TRBD1|TRBV28|11|TRBJ2-7
TGTGCCACCTCGGACAGGGGCGAGCAGTACTTC
CATSDRGEQYF
>many|TRBD1|TRBV11-2|15|TRBJ1-2
TGTGCCAGCAGCTTAGGGACAGGAGCTAACTATGGCTACACCTTC
CASSLGTGANYGYTF
>few|.|TRBV28|12|TRBJ1-5
TGTGCCAGCAGTGCACTGTCACGCCCCCAGCATTTT
CASSALSRPQHF
>many|.|TRBV29-1|11|TRBJ2-7
TGCAGCGTGGGCGGGCCGTACGAGCAGTACTTC
CSVGGPYEQYF
>many|.|TRBV28|13|TRBJ2-3
TGTGCCAGCGGAGACACCCGCACAGATACGCAGTATTTT
CASGDTRTDTQYF
>many|TRBD1|TRBV6-2/TRBV6-3|12|TRBJ1-2
TGTACCGTCCGGGACAGGGCGGATGGCTACACCTTC
CTVRDRADGYTF
>few|TRBD1|TRBV9|15|TRBJ2-7
TGTGCCAGCAGCTCCCCCGGGACAGGGATTAACGAGCAGTACTTC
CASSSPGTGINEQYF
>.|.|TRBV27|13|TRBJ1-4
TGTGCCAGCAGTTCCTCAACAGGGGAAAAACTGTTTTTT
CASSSSTGEKLFF
>few|TRBD1|TRBV20-1|14|TRBJ1-2
TGCAGTGCTAGAGGCAGGACAGGGCAGTATGGCTACACCTTC
CSARGRTGQYGYTF
>.|.|TRBV12-3/TRBV12-4|14|TRBJ1-6
TGTGCCAGCAGTTTAAAAGCAGAAAGATCACCCCTCCACTTT
CASSLKAERSPLHF
>few|.|TRBV7-2|15|TRBJ1-5
TGTGCCAGCAGCTTAACATATGGGGGGGGTCAGCCCCAGCATTTT
CASSLTYGGGQPQHF
>many|.|TRBV11-2|14|TRBJ1-2
TGTGCCAGCAGCCCCAAGCCGGGAATCTATGGCTACACCTTC
CASSPKPGIYGYTF
>few|.|TRBV18|14|TRBJ2-2
TGTGCCAGCTCACCCCCCAGTTCACCCGGGGAGCTGTTTTTT
CASSPPSSPGELFF
>.|.|TRBV25-1|14|TRBJ2-5
TGTGCCAGCAGTGAACAGGGGAGGCGAGAGACCCAGTACTTC
CASSEQGRRETQYF
>few|TRBD2|TRBV20-1|15|TRBJ2-3
TGCAGTGCTAGAAAGAGCGGGACTAGCACAGATACGCAGTATTTT
CSARKSGTSTDTQYF
>few|TRBD1|TRBV6-5|15|TRBJ1-5
TGTGCCAGCAGCAAGGGGGGACAGAACCTTTGGCCCCAGCATTTT
CASSKGGQNLWPQHF
>.|.|TRBV12-3/TRBV12-4|14|TRBJ2-7
TGTGCCAGCAGTTTACAGCTCCGGAAGTGGGAGCAGTACTTC
CASSLQLRKWEQYF
>.|TRBD1|TRBV5-1|14|TRBJ2-7
TGCGCCAGCAGCTTGGAGGGACAGTCCTACGAGCAGTACTTC
CASSLEGQSYEQYF
>.|.|TRBV6-2/TRBV6-3|14|TRBJ1-5
TGTGCCAGCAGCCAAGTCCGCGGAAATCAGCCCCAGCATTTT
CASSQVRGNQPQHF
>few|TRBD2|TRBV28|13|TRBJ2-5
TGTGCCAGCAGCTGGGCGGGGGAAGAGACCCAGTACTTC
CASSWAGEETQYF
>.|.|TRBV6-5|12|TRBJ2-5
TGTGCCAGCAGTTCCCAGGCTGAGACCCAGTACTTC
CASSSQAETQYF
>.|TRBD2|TRBV20-1|12|TRBJ2-5
TGCAGTGCGGAGGGACTAGGAGAGACCCAGTACTTC
CSAEGLGETQYF
>few|.|TRBV7-9|17|TRBJ1-5
TGTGCCAGCAGCCGGGACACCTTACCAGGTGGCAATCAGCCCCAGCATTTT
CASSRDTLPGGNQPQHF
>.|.|TRBV7-9|14|TRBJ2-1
TGTGCCAGCAGCTTAGGGGAAGCTCTAGGTGAGCAGTTCTTC
CASSLGEALGEQFF
>few|TRBD2|TRBV7-2|14|TRBJ2-7
TGTGCCAGCAGCCTAGCGGGCCCCTCCTACGAGCAGTACTTC
CASSLAGPSYEQYF
>.|.|TRBV28|14|TRBJ2-4
TGTGCCAGCAGCGACGCGTTAGCCAAAAACATTCAGTACTTC
CASSDALAKNIQYF
>many|TRBD2|TRBV20-1|14|TRBJ2-7
TGCAGTGCTACGGGGACTAGCGTATCCTACGAGCAGTACTTC
CSATGTSVSYEQYF
>many|.|TRBV12-3/TRBV12-4|14|TRBJ2-1
TGTGCCAGCAGGCAGATCAGCTCCTACAATGAGCAGTTCTTC
CASRQISSYNEQFF
>few|TRBD2|TRBV20-1|16|TRBJ2-4
TGCAGTGCTAGTAGGGCGGCGGGAGGCCCGGTGGACATTCAGTACTTC
CSASRAAGGPVDIQYF
>.|TRBD1|TRBV27|14|TRBJ1-2
TGTGCCAGCAGTTCACAGGGGAGGGGATATGGCTACACCTTC
CASSSQGRGYGYTF
>few|.|TRBV29-1|16|TRBJ1-3
TGCAGCGTTGATGCGGGATACAGCGGCTCTGAAAACACCATATATTTT
CSVDAGYSGSENTIYF
>.|.|TRBV6-5|14|TRBJ2-7
TGTGCCAGCAGGAAGGGAGGTACCCCCTACGAGCAGTACTTC
CASRKGGTPYEQYF
>few|.|TRBV10-3|14|TRBJ2-5
TGTGCCATCAGCTCAGACGGGGTTCAAGAGACCCAGTACTTC
CAISSDGVQETQYF
>few|.|TRBV24-1|15|TRBJ2-2
TGTGCCACCAGTGATTTGGGGCCGAACACCGGGGAGCTGTTTTTT
CATSDLGPNTGELFF
>many|.|TRBV6-1|14|TRBJ2-7
TGTGCCAGCAGGCCGGGACCCGCAATTGATGAGCAGTACTTC
CASRPGPAIDEQYF
>.|TRBD2|TRBV6-5|15|TRBJ2-7
TGTGCCAGCAGTTATTCGTCGGGAGGGTACCACGAGCAGTACTTC
CASSYSSGGYHEQYF